One sample yielded the 11 T cell receptor beta chains listed below, sequenced in a study of blood T cell repertoires in COVID-19. The data were produced by immunoSEQ multiplex PCR, yet TCRdb's version contains in-frame clones alone and is incomplete. The sample yields around 50,000 clones, almost 80% seen once. Sequenced sample: PBMCs or T cells enriched from blood (not recorded which). The receptors here all came from a woman aged 50 to 65 with acute COVID-19.

This clone has only one observation. V and J are TRBV27 and TRBJ1-4; D is perhaps TRBD1 (6 bases). The germline V gene encodes CDR1 MNHEY and CDR2 SMNVEV (reference sequence). There are 16 residues in the CDR3. V lost 3 bases and J lost 3, with 14 bases in between. The chain's CDR3 is CASSFRWDKPNEKLFF. CDR3 DNA sequence: TGTGCCAGCAGTTTTCGGTGGGACAAGCCTAATGAAAAACTGTTTTTT.

The chain recombines TRBV18 with TRBJ2-7; D call uncertain. With 6 bases removed from V and 5 bases from J, the gap between germline ends came to 14 bases. Germline V gene sequence: CDR1 KGHSH, CDR2 LQKENI. This CDR3 region has 13 residues. CDR3 in amino acids: CASSEILRDEQYF. The DNA for the CDR3 is TGTGCCAGCTCGGAAATCCTTCGGGACGAGCAGTACTTC.

The V call is TRBV3-1 (or the pseudogene TRBV3-2), the J call TRBJ2-3, with 8 positions matching TRBD1. The CDR3 is 17 residues long. Germline V lookup: CDR1 LGHDT, CDR2 YNNKEL (reference sequence). V gave up 2 bases and J gave up 4 bases; unmatched junction bases: 11. CDR3 sequence: CASSQPALTGGPDTQYF. CDR3 bases: TGTGCCAGCAGCCAACCGGCGTTAACAGGGGGGCCAGATACGCAGTATTTT.

This chain connects TRBV14 to TRBJ2-7; tentatively, D is TRBD2 (6 bases). CDR3 length: 16 residues. Trimming removed 2 bases from V and 7 bases from J, with 21 bases in between. Germline-derived CDR1 and CDR2 are SGHDN and FVKESK. The CDR3 coding sequence is TGTGCCAGCAGCCAAAATTCGGGACTCCGCCGGGGTGAGCAGTACTTC. Its translation: CASSQNSGLRRGEQYF.

This clone was detected a few times. This chain links TRBV24-1 with TRBJ2-1, with TRBD2 matching 8 bases. Germline V gene lookup returns CDR1 KGHDR and CDR2 SFDVKD. CDR3 length: 16 amino acids. With 4 bases clipped from V and 6 bases from J, the junction kept 10 bases outside the gene matches. The CDR3 loop is CATSDPGGPNPNEQFF. The CDR3, as DNA: TGTGCCACCAGTGACCCGGGGGGGCCTAACCCCAATGAGCAGTTCTTC.

This clone was detected once. The chain combines TRBV7-9 with TRBJ2-1, with 10 bases lining up with TRBD2. The CDR3 spans 14 residues. After removal of 0 bases from V and 13 bases from J, the junction contained 6 bases not matched to a gene. The germline V gene encodes CDR1 SEHNR and CDR2 FQNEAQ (reference sequence). The CDR3 DNA sequence: TGTGCCAGCAGCTTAGCGGCTAGCGGGGGCCGACAGTTCTTC. Translation: CASSLAASGGRQFF.

The genes are TRBV3-1 (or the pseudogene TRBV3-2) and TRBJ2-3; D unresolved. Trimming left V 0 bases short and J 9 bases short, with 7 bases between. This CDR3 has 12 residues. In germline, CDR1 is LGHDT, CDR2 YNNKEL (reference sequence). The DNA of the CDR3 is TGTGCCAGCAGCCAAGATTACGGGACGCAGTATTTT. This sequence encodes CASSQDYGTQYF.

The CDR3 reads CASRRESTYEQYF. The DNA of the CDR3 is TGCGCCAGCAGGAGGGAATCGACCTACGAGCAGTACTTC. The V gene is TRBV5-1, the J gene TRBJ2-7, with D possibly matching TRBD2 (5 bases). Germline V gene lookup returns CDR1 SGHRS and CDR2 YFSETQ. Trimming removed 5 bases at V and 2 bases at J, with 11 bases between. The CDR3 sequence is 13 residues long.

The chain combines TRBV4-1 with TRBJ2-3; 9 bases align to TRBD2. J was trimmed by 1 base and V by 4 bases; bases with no gene match: 6. The length of the CDR3 is 16 residues. Germline V gives CDR1 MGHRA, CDR2 YSYEKL. CDR3 bases: TGCGCCAGCAGCCCCCAAGCGGGGGGCGGCACAGATACGCAGTATTTT. Its protein product is CASSPQAGGGTDTQYF.

The chain joins TRBV7-2 to TRBJ2-7; TRBD1 is a possible D gene (6 bases). Germline V gives CDR1 SGHTA, CDR2 FQGNSA. Between the trimmed V and J ends, which lost 1 base and 5 bases, there was a span of 12 bases. The CDR3 totals 14 residues. The CDR3 DNA sequence: TGTGCCAGCAGCTTAGTCCAGGGGAAGAACGAGCAGTACTTC. Its translation is CASSLVQGKNEQYF.

The gene calls are TRBV9 and TRBJ2-7; 8 bases align to TRBD1. The CDR3 loop spans 13 amino acids. V was clipped by 4 bases and J by 5 bases; unmatched bases: 5. Germline assignment: CDR1 SGDLS and CDR2 YYNGEE. The CDR3 DNA reads TGTGCCAGCAGCCCCCGGACAGGGAACGAGCAGTACTTC. Amino acids: CASSPRTGNEQYF.